This T cell receptor (beta chain) was observed in a study of preoperative IRX-2 immunotherapy in early breast cancer. This clone was counted only a few times. Treatment given: preoperative locoregional IRX-2 cytokine immunotherapy. Preoperative locoregional IRX-2 cytokine immunotherapy was tested in the phase Ib source study. The protocol was immunoSEQ multiplex PCR, while the TCRdb copy is restricted to in-frame clones and leaves out a portion. The repertoire holds tens of thousands of clones, approximately 84% seen once, with roughly 2.4% in the top ten. Sequenced here: lymph node tissue, sampled before IRX-2 immunotherapy. This sequence was found in a human donor with breast cancer.

CDR3 coding DNA: TGTGCCAGCAGCCCTGACAAAGGGGGGTCAGTTGAAGCTTTCTTT. Protein: CASSPDKGGSVEAFF. The rearrangement joins TRBV11-3 to TRBJ1-1, with a weak D call TRBD1 (6 bases). Trimming removed 5 bases at V and 7 bases at J, with 20 bases between. From germline, CDR1 is SGHNT and CDR2 YENEEA. The CDR3 contains 15 residues.